The 10 T cell receptor beta chains reported below all come from one sample, sequenced in a study of blood T cells in healthy people across ages. Alongside a J-beta primer mix, a sample-barcoded 5' primer served in a second PCR lasting about 7 to 11 cycles. A single record per CDR3 protein comes from TCRdb applying MiXCR to the 5' RACE reads. The table includes about 1 million distinct CDR3 sequences, 35% to 50% detected once. Input material: blood. The receptors originated from a woman aged 55-69 years in good health.

The gene calls are TRBV7-9 and TRBJ2-5; D is unresolved. CDR1 and CDR2 from the germline V gene are SEHNR and FQNEAQ (reference sequence). CDR3 length: 14 residues. V was pared by 1 base and J by 5 bases, with 11 bases between. CDR3 bases: TGTGCCAGCAGCTTAGTGTTGGAAAAGGAGACCCAGTACTTC. It specifies CASSLVLEKETQYF.

This clonotype appeared a few times. This sequence may be a read error, since a much larger clone differs from it by one base. The V call is TRBV3-1, the J call TRBJ2-5; TRBD1 agrees at 10 bases. Germline loops: CDR1 LGHDT, CDR2 YNNKEL (reference sequence). Trimming cost V 0 bases and J 2 bases; bases outside gene matches: 6. This CDR3 has 17 residues. For the CDR3, the DNA is TGTGCCAGCAGCCAAGATTCTGGGGACAGGGGACAAGAGACCCAGTACTTC. It translates to CASSQDSGDRGQETQYF.

The chain is built from TRBV9 and TRBJ2-3; possible D gene TRBD1, 6 bases. V lost 2 bases, J lost 1 base, and 14 bases lay in between. CDR3 length: 16 amino acids. Per germline, CDR1 SGDLS and CDR2 YYNGEE. The CDR3 region is CASSVPTGSGTDTQYF. The CDR3 DNA reads as TGTGCCAGCAGCGTCCCTACAGGGAGCGGCACAGATACGCAGTATTTT.

This clonotype was counted between two and nine times. The chain links TRBV20-1 to TRBJ1-4; D is undetermined. The CDR3 contains 14 residues. With 2 bases removed from V and 8 bases from J, the gap between germline ends came to 15 bases. The germline gives CDR1 DFQATT, CDR2 SNEGSKA (reference sequence). CDR3 region: CSARSGITREKLFF. In DNA, the CDR3 is TGCAGTGCTAGATCGGGCATAACGAGGGAAAAACTGTTTTTT.

The gene calls are TRBV10-3 and TRBJ2-1; D is possibly TRBD2 (6 bases). The CDR3 spans 13 residues. Germline V CDR1 and CDR2: ENHRY, SYGVKD. Trimming left V 9 bases short and J 5 bases short, with 14 bases between. CDR3 coding DNA: TGTGCCATGGGTCTAGGAGGGGACAATGAGCAGTTCTTC. Protein product: CAMGLGGDNEQFF.

There are a few counts of this clonotype. This chain uses TRBV25-1 with TRBJ2-1; TRBD2 matches at 13 bases. The CDR3 has 19 residues. V trimming: 4 bases; J trimming: 5 bases; junction bases outside the gene matches: 14. The germline CDR1 and CDR2 sequences are MGHDK and SYGVNS. DNA of the CDR3: TGTGCCAGCAGTGCGCCCTCAAAGACCGGGACTAGCGGGAACAATGAGCAGTTCTTC. This codes for CASSAPSKTGTSGNNEQFF.

The chain combines TRBV28 with TRBJ2-5, with 10 bases aligning to TRBD2. The J segment lost 2 bases and the V segment lost 6 bases, leaving 6 bases of the junction unmatched. The CDR3 has 15 amino acids. Looked up from germline, CDR1 is MDHEN and CDR2 is SYDVKM. CDR3 nucleotide sequence: TGTGCCAGCAGGTCTCCGGGACTAGCGCAAGAGACCCAGTACTTC. Translating gives CASRSPGLAQETQYF.

The chain combines TRBV6-1 with TRBJ2-5, with 8 bases that match TRBD1. The J call is doubtful: the DNA matches TRBJ2-7 better. The CDR3 totals 15 residues. The germline V gene has CDR1 MNHNS and CDR2 SASEGT. The CDR3 here is CASSEHRGTPYEQYF. The CDR3 coding sequence is TGTGCCAGCAGTGAGCACAGGGGGACCCCCTACGAGCAGTACTTC.

This clonotype was seen a few times. The V and J genes are TRBV7-2 and TRBJ2-5, with 9 nucleotides matching TRBD2. V lost 3 bases, J lost 4 bases, and 6 bases stayed unmatched. This CDR3 is built from 15 residues. CDR1 SGHTA and CDR2 FQGNSA come from the germline V gene. The CDR3 DNA reads as TGTGCCAGCAGCTTCGGTAGCGGGAGAGGAGAGACCCAGTACTTC. Its translation is CASSFGSGRGETQYF.

This clonotype was seen many times. This chain connects TRBV20-1 to TRBJ2-7, with D tentatively TRBD1 (5 bases). CDR1 DFQATT and CDR2 SNEGSKA come from the germline V gene (reference sequence). Between the trimmed V and J ends, which lost 2 bases and 2 bases, there was a span of 10 bases. This CDR3 has 13 residues. The CDR3 nucleotides are TGCAGTGCTAGAATAACAGGAACCTACGAGCAGTACTTC. This codes for CSARITGTYEQYF.